This is a list of T cell receptor beta chains from one sample in a study of immune evolution from preneoplasia to lung adenocarcinoma. This table comes from immunoSEQ multiplex PCR, and its TCRdb copy is limited to in-frame clones, with some not included. Here the sample spans 30,000 to 45,000 clones, 74% being singletons. The specimen sequenced was FFPE invasive lung adenocarcinoma tissue. The receptors shown here come from a person aged 55 to 70 with lung adenocarcinoma. CDR3s include the opening cysteine and the closing phenylalanine or tryptophan. The order of the fields is clone size, V gene, J gene, D gene, CDR3 DNA, CDR3 protein. D genes are given only for firm matches. Rows may omit the clone size; those that give it use once, few, many or a size class.

clone size: -
V gene: TRBV19
J gene: TRBJ2-2
D gene: -
CDR3 DNA: TGTGCCAGTAGTATATACGGACATGCCGGGGAGCTGTTTTTT
CDR3 protein: CASSIYGHAGELFF

clone size: -
V gene: TRBV9
J gene: TRBJ2-2
D gene: -
CDR3 DNA: TGTGCCAGCAGGGCGGGGAGACAGCACGCGAACACCGGGGAGCTGTTTTTT
CDR3 protein: CASRAGRQHANTGELFF

clone size: -
V gene: TRBV2
J gene: TRBJ1-1
D gene: -
CDR3 DNA: TGTGCCAGCAGTGGGGAACAGGACACTGAAGCTTTCTTT
CDR3 protein: CASSGEQDTEAFF

clone size: -
V gene: TRBV5-1
J gene: TRBJ2-7
D gene: TRBD1
CDR3 DNA: TGCGCCAGCAGCACGGGACAGGGATCCTACGAGCAGTACTTC
CDR3 protein: CASSTGQGSYEQYF

clone size: few
V gene: TRBV7-2
J gene: TRBJ2-3
D gene: TRBD1
CDR3 DNA: TGTGCCAGCAGCCGGGACAGTAGCACAGATACGCAGTATTTT
CDR3 protein: CASSRDSSTDTQYF

clone size: -
V gene: TRBV9
J gene: TRBJ2-5
D gene: -
CDR3 DNA: TGTGCCAGCAGCCCGGGGGGACATACCCAAGAGACCCAGTACTTC
CDR3 protein: CASSPGGHTQETQYF

clone size: -
V gene: TRBV6-6
J gene: TRBJ2-7
D gene: TRBD1
CDR3 DNA: TGTGCCAGCAGTGGTCTTCCGGGACAGGGGGCCTACGAGCAGTACTTC
CDR3 protein: CASSGLPGQGAYEQYF

clone size: -
V gene: TRBV5-6
J gene: TRBJ1-5
D gene: -
CDR3 DNA: TGTGCCAGCAGCTTGAGTGACAGGACCTTGAGGCCCCAGCATTTT
CDR3 protein: CASSLSDRTLRPQHF

clone size: once
V gene: TRBV5-5
J gene: TRBJ2-1
D gene: TRBD1
CDR3 DNA: TGTGCCAGCAGCGCGGGGACAGGTCGTAACAATGAGCAGTTCTTC
CDR3 protein: CASSAGTGRNNEQFF

clone size: -
V gene: TRBV6-4
J gene: TRBJ2-3
D gene: TRBD2
CDR3 DNA: TGTGCCAGCAGTGGGCTAGCGGGAGGAACAGATACGCAGTATTTT
CDR3 protein: CASSGLAGGTDTQYF

clone size: -
V gene: TRBV18
J gene: TRBJ2-6
D gene: -
CDR3 DNA: TGTGCCAGCTCCCACGCCCAGGGTAGCGGCTCTGGGGCCAACGTCCTGACTTTC
CDR3 protein: CASSHAQGSGSGANVLTF

clone size: -
V gene: TRBV5-1
J gene: TRBJ1-5
D gene: -
CDR3 DNA: TGCGCCAGCAGCTTTGGGGGAGGAGGCAATCAGCCCCAGCATTTT
CDR3 protein: CASSFGGGGNQPQHF

clone size: -
V gene: TRBV5-6
J gene: TRBJ2-3
D gene: TRBD2
CDR3 DNA: TGTGCCAGCAGCCCCGGGACTAGCGGCACAGATACGCAGTATTTT
CDR3 protein: CASSPGTSGTDTQYF

clone size: -
V gene: TRBV18
J gene: TRBJ2-1
D gene: -
CDR3 DNA: TGTGCCAGCTCACCACAGGGAAATGAGCAGTTCTTC
CDR3 protein: CASSPQGNEQFF

clone size: few
V gene: TRBV4-1
J gene: TRBJ2-2
D gene: -
CDR3 DNA: TGCGCCAGCAGCCCCGGGACTTGGGGGACCGGGGAGCTGTTTTTT
CDR3 protein: CASSPGTWGTGELFF

clone size: -
V gene: TRBV18
J gene: TRBJ2-7
D gene: -
CDR3 DNA: TGTGCCAGCTCACCCGGACCGACCTACGAAGAGCAGTACTTC
CDR3 protein: CASSPGPTYEEQYF

clone size: -
V gene: TRBV5-6
J gene: TRBJ2-5
D gene: -
CDR3 DNA: TGTGCCAGCAGCTTGGCCGGGTGGGGGCAAGAGACCCAGTACTTC
CDR3 protein: CASSLAGWGQETQYF

clone size: -
V gene: TRBV19
J gene: TRBJ1-5
D gene: TRBD1
CDR3 DNA: TGTGCCAGTAGTAAGGGACAAGGGACAGGGGGGGCTCAATGGCCCCAGCATTTT
CDR3 protein: CASSKGQGTGGAQWPQHF

clone size: -
V gene: TRBV6-5
J gene: TRBJ2-6
D gene: TRBD1
CDR3 DNA: TGTGCCAGCAGTTACGAGGGGGCCGGGGCCAACGTCCTGACTTTC
CDR3 protein: CASSYEGAGANVLTF

clone size: -
V gene: TRBV21-1
J gene: TRBJ2-1
D gene: -
CDR3 DNA: TGTGCCAGCACCCAATTAAGACCGGCAGGGTTAATAGGGAGGGAGCTTGAGCAGTTCTTC
CDR3 protein: CASTQLRPAGLIGRELEQFF

clone size: -
V gene: TRBV28
J gene: TRBJ2-7
D gene: -
CDR3 DNA: TGTGCCAGCAGCCGACCGGGACCATCCTACGAGCAGTACTTC
CDR3 protein: CASSRPGPSYEQYF

clone size: -
V gene: TRBV28
J gene: TRBJ2-5
D gene: -
CDR3 DNA: TGTGCCAGCAGTTTATCCCAGGGGCGAGAGACCCAGTACTTC
CDR3 protein: CASSLSQGRETQYF

clone size: few
V gene: TRBV28
J gene: TRBJ1-4
D gene: TRBD1
CDR3 DNA: TGTGCCAGCAGTTCCCCGGGACAGTATAATGAAAAACTGTTTTTT
CDR3 protein: CASSSPGQYNEKLFF

clone size: large
V gene: TRBV10-2
J gene: TRBJ2-7
D gene: TRBD2
CDR3 DNA: TGCGCCAGCAGTGGACCTAGCGGGAGGGCCCTGGATGAGCAGTACTTC
CDR3 protein: CASSGPSGRALDEQYF